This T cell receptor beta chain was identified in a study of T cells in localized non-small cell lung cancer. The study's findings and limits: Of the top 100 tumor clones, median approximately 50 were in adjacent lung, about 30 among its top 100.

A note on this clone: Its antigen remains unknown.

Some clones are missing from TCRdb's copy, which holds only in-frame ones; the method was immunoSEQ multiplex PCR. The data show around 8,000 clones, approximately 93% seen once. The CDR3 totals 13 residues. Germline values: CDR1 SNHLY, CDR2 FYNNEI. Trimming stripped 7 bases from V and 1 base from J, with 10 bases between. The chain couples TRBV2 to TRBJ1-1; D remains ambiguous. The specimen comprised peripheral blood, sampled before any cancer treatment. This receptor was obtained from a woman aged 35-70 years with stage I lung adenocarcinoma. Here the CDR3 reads CASIQDRNTEAFF. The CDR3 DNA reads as TGTGCCAGCATTCAGGACCGGAACACTGAAGCTTTCTTT.